The T cell receptor (beta chain) under discussion was sequenced for a study of monozygotic twins with inflammatory bowel disease. General study results and limits: Fewer shared clonotypes with others were found in IBD patients than in healthy twins, especially with disease activity. Different subtypes (of T cells) could not be told apart from one another.

Germline V lookup: CDR1 SGHKS, CDR2 YYEKEE (reference sequence). This CDR3 is built from 13 residues. TCRdb re-called the 5' RACE reads; one entry per CDR3 protein, DNA not given. This sample's table reports 200,000 to 250,000 distinct CDR3 sequences. About this clonotype: The target antigen is unknown.

The chain couples TRBV5-5 to TRBJ1-2. The sequence was obtained from a human donor with ulcerative colitis or Crohn's disease, or a healthy co-twin of an affected twin (not recorded which). The sample comprised blood. The CDR3 spells CASSLVRSYGYTF.